Each of the 19 T cell receptor beta chains below was sequenced from the same sample in a study of regulatory T cells in long-lasting Graves disease. Researchers made TCR beta libraries by using iRepertoire HTBI primers and running Arm-PCR on CDR3 regions. TCRdb called the multiplex PCR reads again in MiXCR, with one record for every CDR3 protein. Of 500,000 or so distinct CDR3 sequences listed, about 16% are singletons. Noted time point: newly diagnosed GD, antithyroid drugs for less than 3 months. RNA extracted from PBMCs served as the sequencing template. These data are also associated with another study on T cells in Graves' hyperthyroidism and ophthalmopathy.

Sequencing was performed on peripheral blood mononuclear cells (PBMCs), taken at new diagnosis, from a patient treated with antithyroid drugs. These receptors were obtained from a middle-aged woman with Graves disease.

There are many counts of this clonotype. The genes are TRBV12-3 or TRBV12-4 and TRBJ2-3, with a possible D match to TRBD1 (6 bases). V was cut by 6 bases and J by 1 base, with 14 bases left in between. This CDR3 spans 15 amino acids. CDR3 residues: CASRGDNWGTDTQYF. CDR3 nucleotide sequence: TGTGCCAGCAGGGGGGACAACTGGGGCACAGATACGCAGTATTTT.

This clonotype occurred many times. A read error may account for a junction end that differs from germline. V and J are TRBV12-3 or TRBV12-4 and TRBJ1-1, with D maybe TRBD1 (5 bases). The CDR3 extends over 14 amino acids. DNA for the CDR3: TGTGCCAGCAGCTTAGCGCGGAGGGGCACTGAAGCTTTCTTT. The encoded protein is CASSLARRGTEAFF.

This clonotype was detected many times. This chain uses TRBV11-2 with TRBJ1-2; D remains unclear. CDR1 and CDR2 from the germline V gene are SGHAT and FQNNGV. The CDR3 extends over 13 amino acids. Between the trimmed V and J ends, which lost 6 bases and 3 bases, there was a span of 11 bases. CDR3 loop: CASSLEGDYGYTF. In DNA, the CDR3 is TGTGCCAGCAGTTTGGAGGGCGACTATGGCTACACCTTC.

This clonotype was seen repeatedly, ten times or more. The J gene is TRBJ1-2, the V gene TRBV30, with D tentatively TRBD1 (6 bases). CDR3 length: 13 residues. V lost 3 bases and J 3 bases, leaving 11 bases between the germline ends. CDR1 and CDR2 from the germline V gene are GTSNPN and SVGIG (reference sequence). The CDR3 sequence: CAWRPQGHYGYTF. The DNA of the CDR3 is TGTGCCTGGAGGCCACAGGGACACTATGGCTACACCTTC.

In its sample, this clonotype was seen many times. DNA for the CDR3: TGTGCCAGCAGTGAAAGGATCTCTGGAAACACCATATATTTT. As protein: CASSERISGNTIYF. The rearrangement joins TRBV6-1 to TRBJ1-3; unclear D gene. V shed 2 bases and J shed 0 bases, with 5 bases lying between them. Germline CDR1 MNHNS, CDR2 SASEGT. The CDR3 is 14 amino acids.

The table lists this clonotype with many counts. J is TRBJ2-7 and V is TRBV6-2 or TRBV6-3; no firm D call. The CDR3 is made up of 12 amino acids. Germline V CDR1 and CDR2: MNHEY, SVGEGT. Between the trimmed V and J ends, which lost 10 bases and 0 bases, there was a span of 10 bases. The CDR3 reads CATKASSYEQYF. The CDR3 bases are TGTGCCACCAAGGCTTCCTCCTACGAGCAGTACTTC.

This clonotype was seen only a few times. The J gene is TRBJ2-1, the V gene TRBV19; tentatively, D is TRBD2 (5 bases). Per the germline V gene, CDR1 is LNHDA and CDR2 is SQIVND (reference sequence). This CDR3 is built from 17 residues. V was pared by 7 bases and J by 4 bases, with 23 bases between. The CDR3 loop is CASTRKGGDHLYNEQFF. The CDR3 DNA follows: TGTGCCAGTACCCGGAAAGGAGGCGACCACTTATACAATGAGCAGTTCTTC.

Only a few counts were recorded for this clonotype. CDR3 sequence reads: CASSLTRETNYGYTF. The CDR3 nucleotides are TGTGCCAGCAGCTTAACCCGGGAGACTAACTATGGCTACACCTTC. The chain carries TRBV2 and TRBJ1-2; D gene ambiguous. Germline CDR1 SNHLY, CDR2 FYNNEI. The CDR3 sequence is 15 residues long. Trimming took off 6 bases at V and 0 bases at J, with 14 bases between the two ends.

This clonotype was seen many times. This rearrangement joins TRBV3-1 to TRBJ2-4; 13 bases agree with TRBD2. Germline CDR1 is LGHDT and CDR2 is YNNKEL (reference sequence). The CDR3 is 19 amino acids. V lost 2 bases to trimming and J lost 1 base; unmatched junction nucleotides: 8. The CDR3 reads CASSQSGTSGVRAKNIQYF. The CDR3 DNA is TGTGCCAGCAGCCAATCTGGGACTAGCGGGGTGAGGGCCAAAAACATTCAGTACTTC.

The sample holds many counts of this clonotype. The chain is built from TRBV28 and TRBJ1-2, with 9 bases aligning to TRBD1. This CDR3 is 16 amino acids long. Germline assignment: CDR1 MDHEN and CDR2 SYDVKM. J was trimmed by 4 bases and V by 5 bases; bases with no gene match: 11. The CDR3: CASSRDRAMSGYGYTF. The CDR3 DNA reads TGTGCCAGCAGTAGGGACAGGGCCATGTCGGGCTATGGCTACACCTTC.

Many counts were recorded for this clonotype. The rearrangement uses TRBV2 and TRBJ2-1; D possibly corresponds to TRBD2 (6 bases). The CDR3 spans 13 residues. V gave up 1 base and J gave up 15 bases, with 16 bases separating them. Germline loops: CDR1 SNHLY, CDR2 FYNNEI. The CDR3 loop is CASSEEDQLARFF. CDR3 nucleotide sequence: TGTGCCAGCAGTGAAGAGGACCAACTAGCACGGTTCTTC.

This clonotype was counted ten times or more. V is TRBV19 and J is TRBJ1-1; D may be TRBD1 (6 bases). Looked up from germline, CDR1 is LNHDA and CDR2 is SQIVND (reference sequence). Trimming removed 7 bases at V and 0 bases at J, with 12 bases between. The CDR3 extends over 14 amino acids. The CDR3 region is CASNQDSMNTEAFF. CDR3 in DNA: TGTGCCAGTAACCAGGACAGCATGAACACTGAAGCTTTCTTT.

This clonotype came up many times. V usage is TRBV6-1 and J usage is TRBJ2-3; 10 nucleotides align to TRBD2. The germline V gene encodes CDR1 MNHNS and CDR2 SASEGT. Trimming cost V 3 bases and J 0 bases; bases outside gene matches: 6. The CDR3 extends over 17 amino acids. As DNA, the CDR3 is TGTGCCAGCAGTGAGGAACTAGCGGGGTCTAGCACAGATACGCAGTATTTT. It is translated as CASSEELAGSSTDTQYF.

This chain joins TRBV29-1 and TRBJ2-5; TRBD2 agrees at 8 bases. V gave up 2 bases and J gave up 5 bases; unmatched junction bases: 10. This CDR3 has 15 amino acids. CDR1 is SQVTM and CDR2 is ANQGSEA in the germline V gene. As DNA, the CDR3 is TGCAGCGTTGAATCGGGGGGGTGGGGCACCGAGACCCAGTACTTC. This codes for CSVESGGWGTETQYF.

J is TRBJ1-1 and V is TRBV7-9, with D hard to call. CDR3 length equals 13 residues. Germline V CDR1 and CDR2: SEHNR, FQNEAQ (reference sequence). Trimming removed 4 bases from V and 10 bases from J, with 16 bases in between. The CDR3 is CASSSIVGMGAFF. CDR3 sequence (DNA): TGTGCCAGCAGCTCAATAGTGGGGATGGGAGCTTTCTTT.

There are a few counts of this clonotype. V gene TRBV6-5 combines with J gene TRBJ1-3, with D uncertain. Germline V gives CDR1 MNHEY, CDR2 SVGAGI. V dropped 2 bases and J dropped 0 bases, with 11 bases sitting between them. This CDR3 contains 16 residues. CDR3 in DNA: TGTGCCAGCAGTTACACCGGACGGCGCTCTGGAAACACCATATATTTT. It yields the protein CASSYTGRRSGNTIYF.

This clonotype was observed a few times. V gene TRBV5-5 combines with J gene TRBJ1-1, with D perhaps TRBD1 (6 bases). There are 16 residues in the CDR3. With 4 bases removed from V and 7 bases from J, the gap between germline ends came to 23 bases. CDR1 is SGHKS, CDR2 YYEKEE, per germline (reference sequence). CDR3: CASSRGFGQLAGEAFF. CDR3 coding DNA: TGTGCCAGCAGCCGAGGGTTCGGACAGCTCGCGGGTGAAGCTTTCTTT.

This clonotype was seen at least ten times. V is TRBV7-9 and J is TRBJ1-2; D gene ambiguous. The CDR3 totals 13 residues. Germline CDR1 reads SEHNR; CDR2 reads FQNEAQ (reference sequence). V lost 5 bases and J lost 6, with 13 bases in between. The CDR3 loop reads CASSPTLVHGYTF. The CDR3 nucleotides read TGTGCCAGCAGCCCAACTCTGGTCCATGGCTACACCTTC.

This CDR3 is CASSVEVDGGNTGELFF. The CDR3 nucleotides read TGTGCCAGCAGCGTAGAAGTCGATGGGGGGAACACCGGGGAGCTGTTTTTT. V gene TRBV9 combines with J gene TRBJ2-2, with D perhaps given as TRBD1 or TRBD2 (5 bases each). The CDR3 covers 17 residues. Germline loops: CDR1 SGDLS, CDR2 YYNGEE. V was shortened by 0 bases and J by 1 base, with 13 bases between the two germline ends. The whole variable domain, remainder taken from reference TRBV9 and TRBJ2-2, is DSGVTQTPKHLITATGQRVTLRCSPRSGDLSVYWYQQSLDQGLQFLIQYYNGEERAKGNILERFSAQQFPDLHSELNLSSLELGDSALYFCASSVEVDGGNTGELFFGEGSRLTVL.